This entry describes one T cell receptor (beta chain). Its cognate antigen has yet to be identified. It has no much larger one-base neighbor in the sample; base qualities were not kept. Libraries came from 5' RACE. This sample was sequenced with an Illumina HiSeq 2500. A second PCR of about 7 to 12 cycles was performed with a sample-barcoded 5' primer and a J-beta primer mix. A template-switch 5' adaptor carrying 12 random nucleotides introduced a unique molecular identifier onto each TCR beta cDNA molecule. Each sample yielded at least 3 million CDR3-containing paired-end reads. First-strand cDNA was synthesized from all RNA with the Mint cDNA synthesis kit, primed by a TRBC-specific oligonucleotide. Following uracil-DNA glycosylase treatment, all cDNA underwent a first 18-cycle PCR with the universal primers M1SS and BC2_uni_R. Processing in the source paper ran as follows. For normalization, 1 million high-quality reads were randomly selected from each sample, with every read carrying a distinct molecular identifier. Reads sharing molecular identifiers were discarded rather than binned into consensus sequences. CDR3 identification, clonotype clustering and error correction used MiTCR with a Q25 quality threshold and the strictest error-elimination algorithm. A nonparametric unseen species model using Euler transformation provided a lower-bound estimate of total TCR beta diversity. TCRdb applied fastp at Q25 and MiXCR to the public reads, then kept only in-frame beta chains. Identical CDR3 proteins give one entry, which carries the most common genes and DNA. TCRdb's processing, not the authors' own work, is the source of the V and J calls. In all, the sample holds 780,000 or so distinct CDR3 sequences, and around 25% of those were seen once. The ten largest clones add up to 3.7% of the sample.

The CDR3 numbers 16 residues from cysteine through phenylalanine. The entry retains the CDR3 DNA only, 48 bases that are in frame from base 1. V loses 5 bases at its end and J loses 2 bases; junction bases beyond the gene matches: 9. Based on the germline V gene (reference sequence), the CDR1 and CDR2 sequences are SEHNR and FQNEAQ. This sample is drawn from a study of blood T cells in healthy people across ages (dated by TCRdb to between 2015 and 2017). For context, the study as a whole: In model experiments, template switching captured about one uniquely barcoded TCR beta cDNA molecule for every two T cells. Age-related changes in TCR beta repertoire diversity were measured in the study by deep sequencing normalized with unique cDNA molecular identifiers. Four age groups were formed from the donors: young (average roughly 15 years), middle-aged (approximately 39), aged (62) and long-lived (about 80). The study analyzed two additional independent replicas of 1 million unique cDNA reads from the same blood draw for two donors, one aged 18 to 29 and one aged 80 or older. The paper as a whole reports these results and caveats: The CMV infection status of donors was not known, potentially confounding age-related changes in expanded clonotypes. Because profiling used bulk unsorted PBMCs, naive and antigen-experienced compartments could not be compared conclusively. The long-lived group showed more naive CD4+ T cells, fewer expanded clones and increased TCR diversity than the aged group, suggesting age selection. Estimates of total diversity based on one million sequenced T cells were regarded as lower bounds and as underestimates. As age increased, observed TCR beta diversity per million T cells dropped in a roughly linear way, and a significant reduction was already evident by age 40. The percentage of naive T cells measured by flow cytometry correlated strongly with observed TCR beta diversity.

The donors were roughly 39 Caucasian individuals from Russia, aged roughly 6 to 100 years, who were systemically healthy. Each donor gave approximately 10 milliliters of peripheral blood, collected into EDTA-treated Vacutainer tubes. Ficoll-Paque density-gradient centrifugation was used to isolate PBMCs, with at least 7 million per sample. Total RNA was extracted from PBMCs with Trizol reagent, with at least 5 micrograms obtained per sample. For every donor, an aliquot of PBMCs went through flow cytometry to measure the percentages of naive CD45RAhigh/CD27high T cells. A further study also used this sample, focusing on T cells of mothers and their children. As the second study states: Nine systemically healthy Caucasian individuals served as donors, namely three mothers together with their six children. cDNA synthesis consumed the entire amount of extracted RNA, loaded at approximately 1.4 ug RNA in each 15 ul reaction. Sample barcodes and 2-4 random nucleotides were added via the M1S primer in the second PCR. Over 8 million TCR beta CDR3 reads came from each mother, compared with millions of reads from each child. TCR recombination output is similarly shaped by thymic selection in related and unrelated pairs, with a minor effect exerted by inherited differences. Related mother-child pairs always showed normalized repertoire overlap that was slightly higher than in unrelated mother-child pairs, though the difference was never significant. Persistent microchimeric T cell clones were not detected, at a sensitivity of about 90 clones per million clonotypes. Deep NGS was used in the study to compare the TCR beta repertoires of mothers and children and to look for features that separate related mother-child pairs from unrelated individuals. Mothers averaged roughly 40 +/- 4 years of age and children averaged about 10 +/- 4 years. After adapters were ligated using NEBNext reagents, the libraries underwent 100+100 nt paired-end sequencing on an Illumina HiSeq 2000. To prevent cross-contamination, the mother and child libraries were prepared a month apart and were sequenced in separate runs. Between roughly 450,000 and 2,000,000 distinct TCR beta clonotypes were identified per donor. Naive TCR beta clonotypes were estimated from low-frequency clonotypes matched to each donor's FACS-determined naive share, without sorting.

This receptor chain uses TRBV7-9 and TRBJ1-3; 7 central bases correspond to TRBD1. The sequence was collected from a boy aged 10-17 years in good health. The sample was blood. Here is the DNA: TGTGCCAGCAGCAAAGCAAGGGGGCTCGCTGGAAACACCATATATTTT. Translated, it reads CASSKARGLAGNTIYF. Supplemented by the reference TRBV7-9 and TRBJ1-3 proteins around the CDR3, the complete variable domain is DTGVSQNPRHKITKRGQNVTFRCDPISEHNRLYWYRQTLGQGPEFLTYFQNEAQLEKSRLLSDRFSAERPKGSFSTLEIQRTEQGDSAMYLCASSKARGLAGNTIYFGEGSWLTVV.